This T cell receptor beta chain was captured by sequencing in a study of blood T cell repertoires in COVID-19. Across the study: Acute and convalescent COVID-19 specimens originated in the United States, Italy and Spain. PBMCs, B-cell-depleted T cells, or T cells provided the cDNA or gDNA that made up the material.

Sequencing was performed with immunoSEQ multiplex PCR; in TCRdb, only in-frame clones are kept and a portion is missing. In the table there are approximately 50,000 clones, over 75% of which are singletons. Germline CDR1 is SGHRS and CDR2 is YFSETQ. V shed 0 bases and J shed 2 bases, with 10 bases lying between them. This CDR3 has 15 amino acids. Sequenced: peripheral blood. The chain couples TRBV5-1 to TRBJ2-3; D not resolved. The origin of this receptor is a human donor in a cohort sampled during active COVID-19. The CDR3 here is CASSLVSANTDTQYF. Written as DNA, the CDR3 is TGCGCCAGCAGCTTGGTGTCTGCGAACACAGATACGCAGTATTTT.